One and the same sample provided the 16 T cell receptor beta chains below, sequenced in a study of blood T cell repertoires in COVID-19. Sequencing used immunoSEQ multiplex PCR; TCRdb keeps in-frame clones, though not all of them. The profile shows more than 300,000 clones, more than 75% of them singletons. The source material was PBMCs or T cells enriched from blood (not recorded which). The receptors originated from a man aged 40-55 years in a cohort exposed to, infected with or recovered from COVID-19 (not recorded which).

The J gene is TRBJ2-7, the V gene TRBV2; D may be TRBD1 (5 bases). With 6 bases removed from V and 3 bases from J, the gap between germline ends came to 12 bases. Germline CDR1 and CDR2: SNHLY and FYNNEI. This CDR3 contains 13 residues. The CDR3 here is CASRTTANYEQYF. The CDR3 DNA is TGTGCCAGCAGGACGACAGCAAACTACGAGCAGTACTTC. The full variable domain, with the rest looked up from reference TRBV2 and TRBJ2-7, is EPEVTQTPSHQVTQMGQEVILRCVPISNHLYFYWYRQILGQKVEFLVSFYNNEISEKSEIFDDQFSVERPDGSNFTLKIRSTKLEDSAMYFCASRTTANYEQYFGPGTRLTVT.

This sequence joins TRBV30 and TRBJ2-1; D is ambiguous. CDR3 length equals 11 residues. Trimming shortened V by 2 bases and J by 10 bases, and 9 bases separated the two germline ends. Germline lookup yields CDR1 GTSNPN and CDR2 SVGIG (reference sequence). As DNA, the CDR3 is TGTGCCTGGAGTCGGGTTTGGGAGCAGTTCTTC. It yields the protein CAWSRVWEQFF.

The chain carries TRBV29-1 and TRBJ1-3; D is uncertain. Germline CDR1 and CDR2: SQVTM and ANQGSEA. Trimming stripped 5 bases from V and 2 bases from J, with 7 bases between. The CDR3 consists of 12 residues. CDR3 protein: CSVLFPGNTIYF. The CDR3 DNA reads as TGCAGCGTTCTCTTCCCTGGAAACACCATATATTTT. The full variable domain, its missing parts supplied by reference TRBV29-1 and TRBJ1-3, is SAVISQKPSRDICQRGTSLTIQCQVDSQVTMMFWYRQQPGQSLTLIATANQGSEATYESGFVIDKFPISRPNLTFSTLTVSNMSPEDSSIYLCSVLFPGNTIYFGEGSWLTVV.

V gene TRBV7-8 combines with J gene TRBJ2-7, with 8 nucleotides matching TRBD1. This CDR3 is built from 16 residues. The germline CDR1 and CDR2 sequences are SGHVS and FQNEAQ. V shed 1 base and J 2 bases; nucleotides not matched to a gene: 7. The CDR3 spells CASSLVGTGGTYEQYF. The DNA of the CDR3 is TGTGCCAGCAGCTTAGTTGGGACAGGAGGGACCTACGAGCAGTACTTC.

Worth noting for this clone: The same CDR3 arises from other DNA sequences in this sample as well. J is TRBJ1-5 and V is TRBV28; 8 bases agree with TRBD1. CDR1 and CDR2 (germline): MDHEN, SYDVKM. With 3 bases clipped from V and 2 bases from J, the junction kept 3 bases outside the gene matches. This CDR3 is built from 15 residues. For the CDR3, the DNA is TGTGCCAGCAGTTTGTCAGGGGGCGGCAATCAGCCCCAGCATTTT. This codes for CASSLSGGGNQPQHF.

V usage is TRBV21-1 and J usage is TRBJ2-1; no check of the table's D call, TRBD1, against the DNA was made. TRBV21-1 is noted as a pseudogene. The CDR3 is 14 residues long. Here the CDR3 DNA reads TGTGCCAGCACCCGGGACAGTAGAATCAATGAGCAGTTCTTC. This gives the protein CASTRDSRINEQFF.

This clone was counted between two and nine times. This CDR3 is also generated by other DNA sequences in the sample. The rearrangement joins TRBV30 to TRBJ1-4; D unclear. V was pared by 0 bases and J by 2 bases, with 4 bases between. The germline V gene encodes CDR1 GTSNPN and CDR2 SVGIG (reference sequence). The CDR3 length is 13 residues. CDR3 residues: CAWSVQTNEKLFF. The CDR3 coding sequence is TGTGCCTGGAGTGTACAGACTAATGAAAAACTGTTTTTT. Full variable domain (outside the CDR3, taken from reference TRBV30 and TRBJ1-4): SQTIHQWPATLVQPVGSPLSLECTVEGTSNPNLYWYRQAAGRGLQLLFYSVGIGQISSEVPQNLSASRPQDRQFILSSKKLLLSDSGFYLCAWSVQTNEKLFFGSGTQLSVL.

This clone was seen just once. V usage is TRBV7-9 and J usage is TRBJ2-5; D is possibly TRBD2 (6 bases). Trimming pared 4 bases from V and 2 bases from J, leaving 14 bases between. CDR1 and CDR2 from the germline V gene are SEHNR and FQNEAQ (reference sequence). The CDR3 length is 15 residues. CDR3 in amino acids: CASSYGGSNQETQYF. CDR3 DNA sequence: TGTGCCAGCAGCTACGGGGGATCCAATCAAGAGACCCAGTACTTC.

The CDR3 loop is CASSPPGEGAREKLFF. In nucleotides, the CDR3 is TGTGCCAGCTCACCACCCGGAGAGGGTGCACGTGAAAAACTGTTTTTT. The rearrangement joins TRBV18 to TRBJ1-4; D gene ambiguous. The CDR3 is made up of 16 amino acids. From germline, CDR1 is KGHSH and CDR2 LQKENI. V dropped 0 bases and J dropped 7 bases, with 15 bases sitting between them.

This chain joins TRBV15 and TRBJ2-7, with 8 positions matching TRBD2. With 3 bases clipped from V and 0 bases from J, the junction kept 7 bases outside the gene matches. Per germline, CDR1 LNHNV and CDR2 YYDKDF (reference sequence). The CDR3 length is 16 residues. CDR3 in amino acids: CATSSGAGELSYEQYF. The CDR3 bases are TGTGCCACCAGCAGCGGAGCGGGAGAACTCTCCTACGAGCAGTACTTC.

This rearrangement joins TRBV6-5 to TRBJ1-5; D unresolved. With 7 bases removed from V and 3 bases from J, the gap between germline ends came to 7 bases. The CDR3 has 12 residues. Germline V CDR1 and CDR2: MNHEY, SVGAGI. The CDR3 loop reads CASTVINQPQHF. The CDR3 DNA sequence: TGTGCCAGCACAGTCATCAATCAGCCCCAGCATTTT.

The chain combines TRBV6-9 with TRBJ2-3; 11 nucleotides line up with TRBD2. The ends lost 6 bases at V and 0 bases at J; junction bases unmatched: 11. The CDR3 loop spans 18 amino acids. CDR1 is MNHGY, CDR2 SVAAGI, per germline. CDR3 in DNA: TGTGCCAGCAGACAGACTAGCGGGACCGGAGATAGCACAGATACGCAGTATTTT. As protein: CASRQTSGTGDSTDTQYF.

The chain has TRBV14 and TRBJ1-1, with no clear D. Germline V CDR1 and CDR2: SGHDN, FVKESK. CDR3 length: 15 amino acids. The ends were cut back, 2 bases at V and 3 bases at J, with 13 bases in the middle. The CDR3 DNA follows: TGTGCCAGCAGCCAACTTGCGGTAACGGACACTGAAGCTTTCTTT. Translated: CASSQLAVTDTEAFF.

The rearrangement uses TRBV6-1 and TRBJ1-5; D possibly corresponds to TRBD1 (5 bases). There are 15 residues in the CDR3. V dropped 0 bases and J dropped 3 bases, with 9 bases sitting between them. Germline CDR1 and CDR2: MNHNS and SASEGT. The CDR3 region is CASSEAGHHNQPQHF. The CDR3 region has the DNA TGTGCCAGCAGTGAAGCCGGACACCACAATCAGCCCCAGCATTTT.

The chain couples TRBV11-2 to TRBJ1-5; D ambiguous. Germline V CDR1 and CDR2: SGHAT, FQNNGV. Trimming shortened V by 2 bases and J by 3 bases, and 11 bases separated the two germline ends. The CDR3 has 15 amino acids. In nucleotides, the CDR3 is TGTGCCAGCAGCTTACAAGGACTTTTCAATCAGCCCCAGCATTTT. Amino acid sequence: CASSLQGLFNQPQHF.

The CDR3 sequence: CAIQGQGGVGYTF. CDR3 nucleotides: TGTGCCATCCAAGGACAGGGGGGTGTTGGCTACACCTTC. The J gene is TRBJ1-2, the V gene TRBV10-3, with TRBD1 matching 10 bases. The CDR3 runs to 13 residues. Per the germline V gene, CDR1 is ENHRY and CDR2 is SYGVKD. Losses at the gene ends were 8 bases for V and 7 bases for J; bases not matched to a gene: 7.